The next 30 T cell receptor beta chains were all read from a single sample in a study of identical twins. One entry per CDR3 protein results from TCRdb running MiXCR on the 5' RACE reads. The sample consists of roughly 770,000 distinct CDR3 sequences, around a sixth of them appearing once. These data were also reused for a study on T cells expressing NK-cell markers.

Sequenced material: PBMCs. The source is a woman under 30 in good health.

This clonotype has just a few counts. The chain combines TRBV10-3 with TRBJ2-1; 8 bases match TRBD1. CDR1 is ENHRY, CDR2 SYGVKD, per germline. The CDR3 sequence is 17 residues long. V gave up 2 bases and J gave up 3 bases; unmatched junction bases: 9. CDR3 nucleotides: TGTGCCATCAGTGAGCCGGCCGGGACAGGCGTCTACAATGAGCAGTTCTTC. Translating gives CAISEPAGTGVYNEQFF.

This rearrangement joins TRBV7-3 to TRBJ1-1; D perhaps matches TRBD1 (5 bases). V was cut by 5 bases and J by 1 base, with 8 bases left in between. This CDR3 region has 13 residues. CDR1 and CDR2 from the germline V gene are SGHTA and FQGTGA. The CDR3, as DNA: TGTGCCAGCAGCGCGGGGGGGAACACTGAAGCTTTCTTT. Amino acids: CASSAGGNTEAFF.

This clonotype was observed a handful of times. V is TRBV5-4 and J is TRBJ2-1; TRBD2 aligns across 9 bases. From germline, CDR1 is SGHNT and CDR2 YYREEE (reference sequence). The CDR3 sequence is 16 residues long. Trimming at V came to 0 bases and at J to 8 bases, leaving 9 bases not matched to a gene. This CDR3 is CASSLAIAGALDEQFF. The CDR3 DNA reads as TGTGCCAGCAGCTTGGCAATAGCGGGGGCTCTGGATGAGCAGTTCTTC.

V and J are TRBV7-2 and TRBJ1-1; perhaps TRBD1 as D (5 bases). The CDR3 loop spans 13 amino acids. Between the trimmed V and J ends, which lost 2 bases and 4 bases, there was a span of 8 bases. The germline V gene encodes CDR1 SGHTA and CDR2 FQGNSA. CDR3 sequence (DNA): TGTGCCAGCAGCTTATTTGGGGGCACTGAAGCTTTCTTT. Translation gives CASSLFGGTEAFF.

This clonotype has a handful of counts. The chain is built from TRBV7-6 and TRBJ2-7, with D uncertain. V shed 2 bases and J shed 3 bases, with 11 bases lying between them. CDR3 length: 14 residues. CDR1 is SGHVS, CDR2 FNYEAQ, per germline. DNA of the CDR3: TGTGCCAGCAGCTTATGGAAGGGTCACTACGAGCAGTACTTC. Protein product: CASSLWKGHYEQYF.

This chain joins TRBV2 and TRBJ2-7; maybe TRBD1 (6 bases). Trimming removed 6 bases from V and 6 bases from J, with 12 bases in between. CDR3 length equals 12 residues. Germline assignment: CDR1 SNHLY and CDR2 FYNNEI. In nucleotides, the CDR3 is TGTGCCAGCAGGGCACGACAGGCCGAGCAGTACTTC. Translated: CASRARQAEQYF.

The CDR3 sequence is CSARYRASQETQYF. The DNA for the CDR3 is TGCAGTGCCCGGTACAGGGCGTCCCAAGAGACCCAGTACTTC. This chain uses TRBV20-1 with TRBJ2-5, with D maybe TRBD1 (6 bases). The CDR3 length is 14 residues. CDR1 is DFQATT and CDR2 is SNEGSKA in the germline V gene (reference sequence). V was trimmed by 6 bases and J by 1 base, leaving 15 bases between them.

J is TRBJ2-7 and V is TRBV18, with 7 nucleotides matching TRBD1. V was clipped by 3 bases and J by 5 bases; unmatched bases: 4. The germline V gene encodes CDR1 KGHSH and CDR2 LQKENI. The CDR3 consists of 13 residues. As DNA, the CDR3 is TGTGCCAGCTCACCGACAGGGCTAAACGAGCAGTACTTC. Encoded protein: CASSPTGLNEQYF.

This clonotype was found a few times. The gene calls are TRBV6-1 and TRBJ2-5; 9 bases fit TRBD1. The CDR3 has 14 amino acids. V lost 10 bases and J lost 4; bases outside the gene matches: 10. Germline V lookup: CDR1 MNHNS, CDR2 SASEGT. DNA for the CDR3: TGTGCCACCGAAGGGGGACAGGGAGGAGAGACCCAGTACTTC. Its protein product is CATEGGQGGETQYF.

CDR3 in amino acids: CASSLMGGGTDTQYF. The DNA of the CDR3 is TGTGCCAGCAGCTTGATGGGAGGTGGGACAGATACGCAGTATTTT. The V call is TRBV7-2, the J call TRBJ2-3; maybe TRBD2 (6 bases). The germline gives CDR1 SGHTA, CDR2 FQGNSA. This CDR3 comprises 15 residues. V was shortened by 3 bases and J by 3 bases, with 13 bases between the two germline ends. Together with reference TRBV7-2 and TRBJ2-3, the CDR3 gives the full variable domain: GAGVSQSPSNKVTEKGKDVELRCDPISGHTALYWYRQSLGQGLEFLIYFQGNSAPDKSGLPSDRFSAERTGGSVSTLTIQRTQQEDSAVYLCASSLMGGGTDTQYFGPGTRLTVL.

The chain carries TRBV9 and TRBJ2-1; D might be TRBD2 (5 bases). The length of the CDR3 is 14 residues. Germline V lookup: CDR1 SGDLS, CDR2 YYNGEE. With 3 bases removed from V and 5 bases from J, the gap between germline ends came to 12 bases. The CDR3 loop reads CASSGSGSHNEQFF. The CDR3 coding sequence is TGTGCCAGCAGCGGGTCGGGGAGCCACAATGAGCAGTTCTTC.

The CDR3 sequence: CASRVFSGSTGELFF. CDR3 nucleotides: TGTGCCAGCAGGGTTTTTAGCGGGAGTACCGGGGAGCTGTTTTTT. The rearrangement uses TRBV3-1 and TRBJ2-2, with 9 bases matching TRBD2. The junction had 7 bases not matched to a gene; V was cut back by 6 bases and J by 5 bases. Germline-derived CDR1 and CDR2 are LGHDT and YNNKEL (reference sequence). The CDR3 sequence is 15 residues long.

In this sample, this clonotype turned up a few times. The chain has TRBV5-1 and TRBJ2-7, with 7 bases lining up with TRBD1. The J segment lost 4 bases and the V segment lost 3 bases, leaving 7 bases of the junction unmatched. This CDR3 has 14 amino acids. CDR1 is SGHRS, CDR2 YFSETQ, per germline. CDR3 in amino acids: CASSSGQERYEQYF. DNA of the CDR3: TGCGCCAGCAGCTCCGGACAGGAGAGGTACGAGCAGTACTTC. Full variable domain (outside the CDR3, taken from reference TRBV5-1 and TRBJ2-7): KAGVTQTPRYLIKTRGQQVTLSCSPISGHRSVSWYQQTPGQGLQFLFEYFSETQRNKGNFPGRFSGRQFSNSRSEMNVSTLELGDSALYLCASSSGQERYEQYFGPGTRLTVT.

There are a few counts of this clonotype. The gene calls are TRBV29-1 and TRBJ1-1; no clear D. Trimming took 6 bases from V and 3 from J, leaving 11 bases between them. Germline V gene data show CDR1 as SQVTM and CDR2 as ANQGSEA. The CDR3 is made up of 12 amino acids. CDR3 nucleotide sequence: TGCAGCGTCCTAAGGGTCGACACTGAAGCTTTCTTT. Translating it yields CSVLRVDTEAFF.

This clonotype was counted many times. The chain combines TRBV12-3 or TRBV12-4 with TRBJ2-5; either TRBD1 or TRBD2 may fit D (6 bases each). This CDR3 has 12 residues. V lost 8 bases to trimming and J lost 5 bases, with 12 bases between them. DNA of the CDR3: TGTGCCAGCCGTGGAGGGGGGGAGACCCAGTACTTC. Encoded protein: CASRGGGETQYF.

The V call is TRBV2, the J call TRBJ2-4; TRBD1 matches 9 bases. This CDR3 is built from 13 residues. Germline CDR1 reads SNHLY; CDR2 reads FYNNEI. The V and J ends lost 8 bases and 6 bases, in that order; junction bases with no gene match: 5. The chain's CDR3 is CASDGTGLNIQYF. In DNA form, the CDR3 reads TGTGCCAGCGATGGGACAGGGCTAAACATTCAGTACTTC.

This chain connects TRBV15 to TRBJ1-2; 7 bases align to TRBD1. The CDR3 has 16 amino acids. Losses at the gene ends were 1 base for V and 7 bases for J; bases not matched to a gene: 12. Germline CDR1 is LNHNV and CDR2 is YYDKDF (reference sequence). CDR3 sequence: CATSRGGTANVFGYTF. The CDR3 region has the DNA TGTGCCACCAGCAGAGGTGGGACAGCGAATGTGTTTGGCTACACCTTC.

This clonotype showed up just a few times. The chain employs TRBV7-2 and TRBJ2-1; D perhaps matches TRBD2 (7 bases). Trimming removed 5 bases at V and 15 bases at J, with 14 bases between. CDR3 size: 11 residues. Germline CDR1 and CDR2: SGHTA and FQGNSA. CDR3 loop: CASSKGGDPFF. The CDR3 DNA is TGTGCCAGCAGCAAAGGGGGGGATCCGTTCTTC. Looking up the rest from reference TRBV7-2 and TRBJ2-1 gives the full variable domain: GAGVSQSPSNKVTEKGKDVELRCDPISGHTALYWYRQSLGQGLEFLIYFQGNSAPDKSGLPSDRFSAERTGGSVSTLTIQRTQQEDSAVYLCASSKGGDPFFGPGTRLTVL.

The chain has TRBV5-1 and TRBJ1-5; a possible D gene is TRBD1 (5 bases). CDR1 SGHRS and CDR2 YFSETQ come from the germline V gene. The CDR3 spans 14 residues. V was pared by 4 bases and J by 3 bases, with 11 bases between. The CDR3: CASSRQGPNQPQHF. As DNA, the CDR3 is TGCGCCAGCAGCCGCCAGGGCCCCAATCAGCCCCAGCATTTT.

This clonotype was observed a few times. The chain links TRBV12-3 or TRBV12-4 to TRBJ2-7; D is possibly TRBD2 (5 bases). V gave up 3 bases and J gave up 7 bases, with 13 bases separating them. This CDR3 is 13 amino acids long. DNA for the CDR3: TGTGCCAGCAGTTTCGCGGACTCCCTGGAGCAGTACTTC. Translation: CASSFADSLEQYF.

As DNA, the CDR3 is TGTGCCAGCAGCGTAGCAGCGGGACCAGCTGATACGCAGTATTTT. Amino acid sequence: CASSVAAGPADTQYF. The chain employs TRBV9 and TRBJ2-3, with 7 bases matching TRBD2. CDR3 length: 15 amino acids. The V gene end was trimmed by 0 bases and the J gene end by 6 bases; junction bases not matched to a gene: 7. Germline V gene lookup returns CDR1 SGDLS and CDR2 YYNGEE.

In its sample, this clonotype was seen a few times. The chain combines TRBV7-2 with TRBJ2-1, with no clear D. Germline assignment: CDR1 SGHTA and CDR2 FQGNSA. Trimming pared 2 bases from V and 0 bases from J, leaving 11 bases between. The CDR3 is 16 amino acids. In DNA, the CDR3 is TGTGCCAGCAGCTTAATAAGTTTAGTCTCCTACAATGAGCAGTTCTTC. It is translated as CASSLISLVSYNEQFF.

The chain joins TRBV18 to TRBJ1-1, with 7 bases that match TRBD1. From germline, CDR1 is KGHSH and CDR2 LQKENI. The CDR3 totals 13 residues. With V trimmed by 6 bases and J by 6 bases, 7 bases remained unmatched. This CDR3 is CASSIDRASEAFF. The DNA of the CDR3 is TGTGCCAGCTCCATAGACAGGGCCTCTGAAGCTTTCTTT.

This clonotype has a handful of counts. The chain joins TRBV20-1 to TRBJ2-1; the match to TRBD2 covers 7 bases. V dropped 3 bases and J dropped 0; count of bases not matched to a gene: 11. There are 17 residues in the CDR3. CDR1 and CDR2 (germline): DFQATT, SNEGSKA (reference sequence). The CDR3 coding sequence is TGCAGTGCTAGTGGGAGCGGGAAGGTCGGCTCCTACAATGAGCAGTTCTTC. Translating gives CSASGSGKVGSYNEQFF.

This clonotype occurred a few times. The rearrangement links TRBV12-3 or TRBV12-4 to TRBJ1-5; 8 nucleotides match TRBD1. This CDR3 comprises 14 residues. Trimming took 7 bases from V and 5 from J; bases not matched to a gene: 7. CDR3 sequence reads: CASKTTGDYQPQHF. The CDR3 region has the DNA TGTGCCAGCAAGACGACAGGGGATTATCAGCCCCAGCATTTT.

This chain joins TRBV2 and TRBJ2-5; unclear D gene. This CDR3 region has 17 residues. In germline, CDR1 is SNHLY, CDR2 FYNNEI. Trimming removed 5 bases at V and 2 bases at J, with 21 bases between. The CDR3 region is CASSYQNAPPTQETQYF. The CDR3, as DNA: TGTGCCAGCAGTTACCAAAACGCGCCACCAACGCAAGAGACCCAGTACTTC.

V and J are TRBV9 and TRBJ2-1; TRBD2 matches at 13 bases. From germline, CDR1 is SGDLS and CDR2 YYNGEE. Unmatched junction bases numbered 3, after V lost 3 bases and J lost 9 bases. The CDR3 is 14 residues long. The CDR3 loop reads CASSGGLAGFEQFF. The CDR3 DNA sequence: TGTGCCAGCAGCGGGGGACTAGCGGGGTTTGAGCAGTTCTTC.

CDR3 sequence (DNA): TGTGCCAGCAGCCCAAGGGCTAGCGGAACTCAAGAGACCCAGTACTTC. This translates into CASSPRASGTQETQYF. The V call is TRBV13, the J call TRBJ2-5; 7 nucleotides match TRBD2. The CDR3 extends over 16 amino acids. V shed 5 bases, J shed 2 bases, and the junction held 11 bases outside the gene matches. The V gene's germline CDR1 is PRHDT and CDR2 FYEKMQ (reference sequence). Full variable domain (missing parts from reference TRBV13 and TRBJ2-5): AAGVIQSPRHLIKEKRETATLKCYPIPRHDTVYWYQQGPGQDPQFLISFYEKMQSDKGSIPDRFSAQQFSDYHSELNMSSLELGDSALYFCASSPRASGTQETQYFGPGTRLLVL.

This clonotype occurred a few times. The rearrangement links TRBV9 to TRBJ2-7; 10 bases are a match to TRBD1. Trimming took 3 bases from V and 4 from J; bases not matched to a gene: 7. Per the germline V gene, CDR1 is SGDLS and CDR2 is YYNGEE. The CDR3 runs to 15 residues. The chain's CDR3 is CASSETGGASYEQYF. The CDR3 DNA is TGTGCCAGCAGCGAGACAGGGGGCGCGTCGTACGAGCAGTACTTC. Supplemented by reference TRBV9 and TRBJ2-7, the full variable domain reads DSGVTQTPKHLITATGQRVTLRCSPRSGDLSVYWYQQSLDQGLQFLIQYYNGEERAKGNILERFSAQQFPDLHSELNLSSLELGDSALYFCASSETGGASYEQYFGPGTRLTVT.

This clonotype was seen a handful of times. The chain couples TRBV4-1 to TRBJ2-3; D may be TRBD2 (6 bases). Germline loops: CDR1 MGHRA, CDR2 YSYEKL. Trimming removed 5 bases from V and 6 bases from J, with 15 bases in between. The length of the CDR3 is 14 residues. The CDR3 is CASSVRDAGDTQYF. CDR3 bases: TGCGCCAGCAGCGTGCGGGACGCCGGCGATACGCAGTATTTT.